This entry lists 14 T cell receptor beta chains sequenced from one sample in a study of blood T cell repertoires in COVID-19. TCRdb's copy holds only in-frame clones and misses some; the assay was immunoSEQ multiplex PCR. The sample carries 490,000 or so clones, about 85% recorded once. Sequenced material: PBMCs or T cells enriched from blood (not recorded which). These receptors came from an older woman who had recovered from COVID-19.

The rearrangement links TRBV27 to TRBJ1-4; 10 bases match TRBD1. The germline CDR1 and CDR2 sequences are MNHEY and SMNVEV (reference sequence). The V segment lost 6 bases and the J segment 3 bases; nucleotides outside the gene matches: 7. The CDR3 length is 16 residues. The DNA for the CDR3 is TGTGCCAGCAGGGGACAGGGGCGTCTTGCTAATGAAAAACTGTTTTTT. Translation gives CASRGQGRLANEKLFF.

The chain couples TRBV10-1 to TRBJ1-5, with D possibly matching TRBD1 (6 bases). V was pared by 7 bases and J by 2 bases, with 21 bases between. The germline gives CDR1 WNHNN, CDR2 SYGVQD (reference sequence). The CDR3 has 17 amino acids. Here the CDR3 reads CASIGTNREGCNQPQHF. CDR3 nucleotide sequence: TGCGCCAGCATCGGGACCAACAGGGAGGGTTGCAATCAGCCCCAGCATTTT.

V gene TRBV6-5 combines with J gene TRBJ2-1, with 7 bases fitting TRBD2. The CDR3 is 14 amino acids. J gave up 10 bases and V 6 bases, and 12 bases lay outside the gene matches. The germline V gene has CDR1 MNHEY and CDR2 SVGAGI. Here the CDR3 reads CASSPRASGSEQFF. The CDR3, as DNA: TGTGCCAGCAGCCCGAGGGCTAGCGGTTCGGAGCAGTTCTTC.

The chain links TRBV2 to TRBJ2-7; D might be TRBD2 (6 bases). Looked up from germline, CDR1 is SNHLY and CDR2 is FYNNEI. The CDR3 is 15 amino acids. Trimming shortened V by 7 bases and J by 0 bases, and 16 bases separated the two germline ends. The CDR3 DNA is TGTGCCAGCACTGATAGCGGTCCGGTCTCCTACGAGCAGTACTTC. Translating it yields CASTDSGPVSYEQYF.

The chain is built from TRBV2 and TRBJ2-7, with TRBD1 matching over 7 bases. The germline V gene encodes CDR1 SNHLY and CDR2 FYNNEI. The CDR3 is 17 amino acids. Germline trimming cut 5 bases from V and 0 bases from J; bases unmatched to any gene: 13. CDR3 nucleotides: TGTGCCAGCAGTAATGGGCCGACAGGGACCAGCTCCTACGAGCAGTACGTC. It codes for CASSNGPTGTSSYEQYV.

The chain has TRBV6-2 or TRBV6-3 and TRBJ1-2; 8 bases line up with TRBD1. V lost 4 bases, J lost 1 base, and 5 bases stayed unmatched. The CDR3 totals 15 residues. CDR1 is MNHEY and CDR2 is SVGEGT in the germline V gene. The CDR3 nucleotides are TGTGCCAGCAGTTTCCCGGGACAGGTTAACTATGGCTACACCTTC. Translated, it gives CASSFPGQVNYGYTF.

The DNA for the CDR3 is TGTGCCATCAACGGGGGGTTTCGCACAGATACGCAGTATTTT. It specifies CAINGGFRTDTQYF. V usage is TRBV21-1 and J usage is TRBJ2-3; TRBD2 is the table's D call, not checked against the DNA. TRBV21-1 is an annotated pseudogene. This CDR3 is built from 14 residues.

This rearrangement joins TRBV3-1 (or the pseudogene TRBV3-2) to TRBJ1-6, with D unclear. Germline lookup yields CDR1 LGHDT and CDR2 YNNKEL (reference sequence). The CDR3 is 12 amino acids. V lost 1 base, J lost 14 bases, and 9 bases lay in between. CDR3 DNA: TGTGCCAGCAGCCAAGGGGGAGGGACCCTCCACTTT. Residues: CASSQGGGTLHF.

V and J are TRBV7-7 and TRBJ2-5; D is possibly TRBD2 (6 bases). CDR3 size: 20 residues. V lost 1 base and J lost 0, with 24 bases in between. The V gene's germline CDR1 is SSHAT and CDR2 FNYEAQ (reference sequence). The CDR3 DNA follows: TGTGCCAGCAGCTTAGGCGGGGCGAGTTCCAACATCCGTTACCAAGAGACCCAGTACTTC. It translates to CASSLGGASSNIRYQETQYF.

As to this clone: Additional DNA sequences in this sample encode the identical CDR3. The rearrangement joins TRBV5-1 to TRBJ1-5; a weak D match, TRBD1 (5 bases). V was shortened by 0 bases and J by 5 bases, with 6 bases between the two germline ends. This CDR3 is 13 amino acids long. The germline gives CDR1 SGHRS, CDR2 YFSETQ. CDR3 region: CASSLGGDQPQHF. The CDR3 DNA reads as TGCGCCAGCAGCTTGGGGGGGGATCAGCCCCAGCATTTT.

This chain connects TRBV27 to TRBJ1-4; a possible D gene is TRBD1 (5 bases). The CDR3 is 14 residues long. Germline lookup yields CDR1 MNHEY and CDR2 SMNVEV (reference sequence). V was pared by 4 bases and J by 8 bases, with 14 bases between. In nucleotides, the CDR3 is TGTGCCAGCAGTTCGCGCCAGGGATCGGAAAAACTGTTTTTT. It specifies CASSSRQGSEKLFF.

The CDR3 loop is CASSLASAGGSSSYEQYF. CDR3 DNA: TGCGCCAGCAGCTTGGCGTCGGCGGGGGGCTCCAGCTCCTACGAGCAGTACTTC. V is TRBV5-1 and J is TRBJ2-7, with 8 bases fitting TRBD2. The CDR3 runs 18 residues. Trimming took 0 bases from V and 0 from J; bases not matched to a gene: 11. Germline-derived CDR1 and CDR2 are SGHRS and YFSETQ.

The V and J genes are TRBV19 and TRBJ2-4, with D maybe TRBD2 (5 bases). Germline V CDR1 and CDR2: LNHDA, SQIVND (reference sequence). This CDR3 has 19 amino acids. Trimming took off 6 bases at V and 2 bases at J, with 26 bases between the two ends. Written as DNA, the CDR3 is TGTGCCAGTAGCCGTAATCCAGCAGTGGGAGTCGAATCCAAAAACATTCAGTACTTC. Encoded protein: CASSRNPAVGVESKNIQYF.

The chain carries TRBV9 and TRBJ1-6; the D is unclear. The CDR3 totals 17 residues. The germline V gene has CDR1 SGDLS and CDR2 YYNGEE. The V end was cut by 0 bases, the J end by 10 bases, with 20 bases between. CDR3 loop: CASSVGRGSGGFSPLHF. The DNA for the CDR3 is TGTGCCAGCAGCGTAGGGAGAGGGTCCGGTGGTTTCTCACCCCTCCACTTT.